The sequence of this T cell receptor (beta chain) was determined in a study of CD8 T cells in ankylosing spondylitis. Whole-study findings and limits: Earlier studies detected some motif variants in reactive arthritis synovial fluid and blood. Disease-linked clones were reportedly significantly enriched in matched ankylosing spondylitis synovial fluid. What seemed typical of ankylosing spondylitis blood was a TCR beta motif built from 8 or 9 highly homologous variants. Disease-linked clones displayed a CD8+ phenotype and appeared relatively rarely in peripheral blood.

The table lists this clonotype with a few counts. Antigen specificity is unknown. Trimming shortened V by 8 bases and J by 1 base, and 7 bases separated the two germline ends. Germline-derived CDR1 and CDR2 are SNHLY and FYNNEI. The CDR3 is made up of 12 amino acids. TCRdb ran MiXCR on the 5' RACE reads and lists one entry per CDR3 protein. The sample lists 200,000 to 250,000 distinct CDR3 sequences; 8% to 11% were seen once. What was sequenced was blood, either unsorted or a sorted T cell fraction (not recorded which). The receptor's source is a male donor with ankylosing spondylitis or in good health (not recorded which). V and J are TRBV2 and TRBJ2-3; D not certain. The CDR3 is CASGIGTDTQYF. The CDR3 coding sequence is TGTGCCAGCGGCATAGGCACAGATACGCAGTATTTT. Combining the CDR3 with reference TRBV2 and TRBJ2-3 gives the whole variable domain EPEVTQTPSHQVTQMGQEVILRCVPISNHLYFYWYRQILGQKVEFLVSFYNNEISEKSEIFDDQFSVERPDGSNFTLKIRSTKLEDSAMYFCASGIGTDTQYFGPGTRLTVL.